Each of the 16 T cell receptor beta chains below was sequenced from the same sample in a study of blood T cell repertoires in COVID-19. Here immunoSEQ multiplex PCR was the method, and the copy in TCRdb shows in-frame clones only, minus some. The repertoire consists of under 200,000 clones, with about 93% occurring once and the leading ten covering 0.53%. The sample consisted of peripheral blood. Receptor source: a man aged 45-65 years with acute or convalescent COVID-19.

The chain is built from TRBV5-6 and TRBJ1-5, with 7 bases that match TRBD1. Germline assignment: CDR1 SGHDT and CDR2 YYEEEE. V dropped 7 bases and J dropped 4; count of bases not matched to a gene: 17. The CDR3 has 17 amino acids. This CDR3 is CASQPADRAGVNQPQHF. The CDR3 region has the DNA TGTGCCAGCCAGCCGGCCGACAGGGCAGGGGTAAATCAGCCCCAGCATTTT.

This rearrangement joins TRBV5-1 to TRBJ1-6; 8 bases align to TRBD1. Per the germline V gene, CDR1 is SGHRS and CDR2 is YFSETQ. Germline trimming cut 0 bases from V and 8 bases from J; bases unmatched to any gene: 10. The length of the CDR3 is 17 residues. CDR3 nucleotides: TGCGCCAGCAGCTTGGATTATGGACAGGGAGGCTATTCACCCCTCCACTTT. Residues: CASSLDYGQGGYSPLHF.

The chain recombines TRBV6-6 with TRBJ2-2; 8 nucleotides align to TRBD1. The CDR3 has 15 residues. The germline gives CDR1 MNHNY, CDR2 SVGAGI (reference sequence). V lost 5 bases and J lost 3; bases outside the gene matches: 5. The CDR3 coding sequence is TGTGCCAGCAGTAAGGGGGACAGGCACACCGGGGAGCTGTTTTTT. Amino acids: CASSKGDRHTGELFF.

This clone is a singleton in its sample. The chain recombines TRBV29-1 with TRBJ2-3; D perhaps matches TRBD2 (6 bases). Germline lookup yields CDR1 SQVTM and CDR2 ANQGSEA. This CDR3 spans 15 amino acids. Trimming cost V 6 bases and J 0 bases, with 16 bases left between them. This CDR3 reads CSVRTLAISTDTQYF. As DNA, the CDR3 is TGCAGCGTCCGGACCCTAGCGATAAGCACAGATACGCAGTATTTT.

This CDR3 reads CASSLPGQPFYGYTF. DNA of the CDR3: TGTGCCAGTAGCCTCCCCGGACAGCCCTTTTATGGCTACACCTTC. The chain combines TRBV19 with TRBJ1-2; D is perhaps TRBD1 (6 bases). V was trimmed by 6 bases and J by 5 bases, leaving 19 bases between them. The CDR3 is 15 residues long. Germline V gives CDR1 LNHDA, CDR2 SQIVND (reference sequence).

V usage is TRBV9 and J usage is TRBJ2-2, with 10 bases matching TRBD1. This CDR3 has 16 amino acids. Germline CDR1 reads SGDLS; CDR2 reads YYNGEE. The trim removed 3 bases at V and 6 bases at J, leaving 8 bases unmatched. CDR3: CASSGSGTGVPGELFF. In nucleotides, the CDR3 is TGTGCCAGCAGCGGGTCCGGGACAGGGGTTCCCGGGGAGCTGTTTTTT.

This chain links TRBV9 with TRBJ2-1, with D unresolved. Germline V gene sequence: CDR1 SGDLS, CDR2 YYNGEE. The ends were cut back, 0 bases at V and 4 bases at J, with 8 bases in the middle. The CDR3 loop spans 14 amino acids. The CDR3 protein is CASSVDSTYNEQFF. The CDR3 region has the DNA TGTGCCAGCAGCGTAGACAGCACTTACAATGAGCAGTTCTTC.

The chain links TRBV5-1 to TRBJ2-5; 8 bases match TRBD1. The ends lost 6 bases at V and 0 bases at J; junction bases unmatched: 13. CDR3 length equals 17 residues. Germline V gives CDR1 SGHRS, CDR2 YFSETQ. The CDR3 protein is CASTRGLGRGHQETQYF. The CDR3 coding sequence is TGCGCCAGCACCCGGGGGCTGGGCAGGGGGCACCAAGAGACCCAGTACTTC.

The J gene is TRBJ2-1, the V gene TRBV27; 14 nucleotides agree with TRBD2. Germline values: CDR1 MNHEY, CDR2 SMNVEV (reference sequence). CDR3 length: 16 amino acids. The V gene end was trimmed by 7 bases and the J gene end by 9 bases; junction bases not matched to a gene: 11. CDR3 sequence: CASTRAGTSGRFEQFF. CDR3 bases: TGTGCCAGCACCAGAGCTGGGACTAGCGGGAGATTTGAGCAGTTCTTC.

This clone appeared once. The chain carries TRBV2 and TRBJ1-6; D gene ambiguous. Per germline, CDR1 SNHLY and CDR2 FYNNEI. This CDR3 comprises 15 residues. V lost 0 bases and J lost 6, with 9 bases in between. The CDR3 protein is CASSEATISNSPLHF. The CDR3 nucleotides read TGTGCCAGCAGTGAAGCTACAATTTCTAATTCACCCCTCCACTTT. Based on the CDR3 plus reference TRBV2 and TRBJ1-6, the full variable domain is EPEVTQTPSHQVTQMGQEVILRCVPISNHLYFYWYRQILGQKVEFLVSFYNNEISEKSEIFDDQFSVERPDGSNFTLKIRSTKLEDSAMYFCASSEATISNSPLHFGNGTRLTVT.

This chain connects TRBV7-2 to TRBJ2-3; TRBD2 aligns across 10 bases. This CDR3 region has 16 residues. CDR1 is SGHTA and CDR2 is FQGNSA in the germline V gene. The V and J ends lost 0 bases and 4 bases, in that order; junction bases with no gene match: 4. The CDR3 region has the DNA TGTGCCAGCAGCTTAGCTCCTAGCGGGGGCTCAGATACGCAGTATTTT. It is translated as CASSLAPSGGSDTQYF.

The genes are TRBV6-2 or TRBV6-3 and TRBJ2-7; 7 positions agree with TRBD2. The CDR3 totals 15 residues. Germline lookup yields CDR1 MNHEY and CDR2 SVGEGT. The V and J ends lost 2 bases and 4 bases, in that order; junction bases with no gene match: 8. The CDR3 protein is CASSYESGTFYEQYF. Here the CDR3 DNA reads TGTGCCAGCAGTTACGAGAGCGGGACCTTTTACGAGCAGTACTTC.

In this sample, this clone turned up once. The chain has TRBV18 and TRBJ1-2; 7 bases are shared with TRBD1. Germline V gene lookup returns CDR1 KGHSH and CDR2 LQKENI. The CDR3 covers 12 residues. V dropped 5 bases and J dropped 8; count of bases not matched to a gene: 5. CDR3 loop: CASSTGAEGYTF. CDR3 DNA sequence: TGTGCCAGCTCAACAGGGGCGGAGGGCTACACCTTC.

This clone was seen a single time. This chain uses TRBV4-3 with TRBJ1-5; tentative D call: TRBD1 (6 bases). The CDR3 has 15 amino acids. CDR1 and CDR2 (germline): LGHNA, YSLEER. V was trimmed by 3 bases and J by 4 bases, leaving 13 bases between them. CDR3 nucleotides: TGCGCCAGCAGCCAGCACGCAGGGGCAAATCAGCCCCAGCATTTT. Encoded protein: CASSQHAGANQPQHF.

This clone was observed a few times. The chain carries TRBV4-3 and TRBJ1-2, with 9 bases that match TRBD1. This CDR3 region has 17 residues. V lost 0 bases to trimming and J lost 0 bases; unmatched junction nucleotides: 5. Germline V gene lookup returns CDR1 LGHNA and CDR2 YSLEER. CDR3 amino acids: CASSQEPTGGSNYGYTF. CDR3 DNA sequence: TGCGCCAGCAGCCAAGAACCAACAGGGGGCTCTAACTATGGCTACACCTTC.

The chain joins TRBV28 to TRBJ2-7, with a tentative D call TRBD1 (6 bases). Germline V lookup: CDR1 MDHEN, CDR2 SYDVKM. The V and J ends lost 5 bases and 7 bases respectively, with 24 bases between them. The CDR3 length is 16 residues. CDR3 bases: TGTGCCAGCAGTGGATGGCAGGGGCGATCGATGCGGGAGCAGTACGTC. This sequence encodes CASSGWQGRSMREQYV.